The 10 T cell receptor beta chains given below trace back to one sample, sequenced in a study of T cell repertoires in cytomegalovirus infection. No cognate antigen is known for these TCRs. Each CDR3 protein is one row after TCRdb ran MiXCR on the reads. The table records approximately 340,000 distinct CDR3 sequences, 25% to 35% of them present only once. The material sequenced was cultured PBMCs, taken from culture after CMV antigen stimulation. The source is a human donor in good health (CMV status not recorded). Some clones in this sample may be carry-over from other donors' samples.

The sample holds a few counts of this clonotype. The gene calls are TRBV20-1 and TRBJ2-1, with 8 bases lining up with TRBD2. The CDR3 is 14 residues long. With V trimmed by 5 bases and J by 3 bases, 6 bases remained unmatched. Germline CDR1 DFQATT, CDR2 SNEGSKA (reference sequence). The CDR3 loop reads CSAEAGANYNEQFF. Here the CDR3 DNA reads TGCAGTGCTGAAGCGGGAGCGAACTACAATGAGCAGTTCTTC.

The rearrangement joins TRBV7-3 to TRBJ2-5; 7 nucleotides match TRBD1. Looked up from germline, CDR1 is SGHTA and CDR2 is FQGTGA. V gave up 5 bases and J gave up 2 bases; unmatched junction bases: 2. The CDR3 has 13 amino acids. The CDR3 nucleotides read TGTGCCAGCAGCCGGGGACAGCAAGAGACCCAGTACTTC. Protein sequence: CASSRGQQETQYF.

The rearrangement uses TRBV19 and TRBJ1-1, with no clear D. This CDR3 region has 18 residues. CDR1 is LNHDA and CDR2 is SQIVND in the germline V gene (reference sequence). Trimming removed 1 base at V and 1 base at J, with 19 bases between. CDR3 sequence reads: CASSIGEQSGRKNTEAFF. The CDR3 DNA sequence: TGTGCCAGTAGTATAGGGGAGCAGTCCGGGAGAAAGAACACTGAAGCTTTCTTT.

This clonotype was recorded a few times. The chain couples TRBV11-2 to TRBJ2-7, with 8 bases matching TRBD1. The germline V gene encodes CDR1 SGHAT and CDR2 FQNNGV. J gave up 6 bases and V 5 bases, and 6 bases lay outside the gene matches. The CDR3 consists of 13 residues. The CDR3 spells CASSQYDRGEQYF. The CDR3, as DNA: TGTGCCAGCAGCCAATACGACAGGGGCGAGCAGTACTTC.

The gene calls are TRBV19 and TRBJ2-6, with D maybe TRBD1 (6 bases). V shed 5 bases and J shed 0 bases, with 8 bases lying between them. Germline V lookup: CDR1 LNHDA, CDR2 SQIVND (reference sequence). The CDR3 loop spans 15 amino acids. CDR3 protein: CASSVGHSGANVLTF. CDR3 nucleotide sequence: TGTGCCAGTAGTGTGGGACACTCTGGGGCCAACGTCCTGACTTTC.

This clonotype occurred a few times. The J gene is TRBJ2-5, the V gene TRBV7-9, with 15 bases aligning to TRBD2. This CDR3 has 17 amino acids. The trim removed 5 bases at V and 6 bases at J, leaving 10 bases unmatched. CDR1 is SEHNR and CDR2 is FQNEAQ in the germline V gene (reference sequence). Written as DNA, the CDR3 is TGTGCCAGCAGCACACCCGGGACTAGCGGGGGGTTGAAGACCCAGTACTTC. Protein sequence: CASSTPGTSGGLKTQYF.

The chain recombines TRBV12-3 or TRBV12-4 with TRBJ2-3, with D possibly being TRBD2 (6 bases). The CDR3 has 14 amino acids. The germline V and J ends were trimmed by 4 bases and 2 bases, with 10 bases remaining between them. The CDR3 loop reads CASSSLLATDTQYF. Here the CDR3 DNA reads TGTGCCAGCAGTTCTCTACTAGCCACAGATACGCAGTATTTT.

This clonotype was counted between two and nine times. The V and J genes are TRBV20-1 and TRBJ1-3; no definite D call. CDR3 length: 12 residues. The V gene lost 3 bases and the J gene lost 4 bases, with 7 bases spanning the gap. Germline lookup yields CDR1 DFQATT and CDR2 SNEGSKA (reference sequence). CDR3 in DNA: TGCAGTGCTAGTTGGGTCGGAAACACCATATATTTT. Amino acid sequence: CSASWVGNTIYF.

The V and J genes are TRBV12-3 or TRBV12-4 and TRBJ1-1; TRBD1 agrees at 8 bases. This CDR3 comprises 12 residues. The trim removed 4 bases at V and 11 bases at J, leaving 6 bases unmatched. CDR3 nucleotides: TGTGCCAGCAGTTCCACAGGGGGGTGGGCTTTCTTT. It is translated as CASSSTGGWAFF.

The genes are TRBV2 and TRBJ1-5; TRBD1 aligns across 7 bases. CDR1 is SNHLY and CDR2 is FYNNEI in the germline V gene. CDR3 size: 12 residues. Trimming took 8 bases from V and 5 from J; bases not matched to a gene: 3. In DNA, the CDR3 is TGTGCCAGCGGGGACAGTTATCAGCCCCAGCATTTT. Its protein is CASGDSYQPQHF. Full variable domain (remainder filled in from reference TRBV2 and TRBJ1-5): EPEVTQTPSHQVTQMGQEVILRCVPISNHLYFYWYRQILGQKVEFLVSFYNNEISEKSEIFDDQFSVERPDGSNFTLKIRSTKLEDSAMYFCASGDSYQPQHFGDGTRLSIL.